This section outlines one TCR beta chain sequence together with its context. Its matching antigen is unknown. This entry comes from a study of CD8 T cells in ankylosing spondylitis. Study findings and constraints: In peripheral blood, disease-linked CD8+ clones occurred at relatively low frequencies. There was a TCR beta motif, made of several highly homologous variants, that appeared characteristic of ankylosing spondylitis blood.

It was by quantitative 5'-RACE with molecular barcodes that TCR beta libraries were made. TCRdb called the 5' RACE reads again in MiXCR, with one record for every CDR3 protein. The table lists fewer than 750,000 distinct CDR3 sequences, about 20% of them singletons. V trimming: 11 bases; J trimming: 1 base; junction bases outside the gene matches: 16. The CDR3 consists of 18 residues. The chain carries TRBV12-3 or TRBV12-4 and TRBJ2-1; 11 bases align to TRBD2. Sequenced: blood, either unsorted or a sorted T cell fraction (not recorded which). This TCR was recovered from a male donor with ankylosing spondylitis. This CDR3 reads CAFCSNRLAGSSYNEQFF. The CDR3 region has the DNA TGTGCCTTCTGTTCCAATCGACTAGCGGGGAGTTCCTACAATGAGCAGTTCTTC.